A single sample gave rise to the 30 T cell receptor beta chains below, sequenced in a study of blood T cell repertoires in COVID-19. Generated by immunoSEQ multiplex PCR, the TCRdb table keeps only in-frame clones and is missing some. The sample holds under 300,000 clones; more than 80% are singletons and the top ten take about 2.2%. Sequencing was performed on PBMCs or T cells enriched from blood (not recorded which). The receptors were gathered from a woman between 18 and 29 years old who had recovered from COVID-19.

As to this clone: Other nucleotide sequences from this sample produce the same CDR3. The chain is built from TRBV3-1 (or the pseudogene TRBV3-2) and TRBJ1-1; TRBD1 matches at 10 bases. V lost 4 bases to trimming and J lost 5 bases; unmatched junction nucleotides: 1. This CDR3 has 13 residues. CDR1 is LGHDT and CDR2 is YNNKEL in the germline V gene (reference sequence). The CDR3 bases are TGTGCCAGCAGCCGGACAGGGGGAACTGAAGCTTTCTTT. Protein: CASSRTGGTEAFF.

The sample holds one count of this clone. The rearrangement joins TRBV2 to TRBJ2-3; 7 nucleotides align to TRBD2. The length of the CDR3 is 15 residues. V trimming: 6 bases; J trimming: 4 bases; junction bases outside the gene matches: 10. Looked up from germline, CDR1 is SNHLY and CDR2 is FYNNEI. The CDR3 bases are TGTGCCAGCAGCCTGGAGGGCGGGGGTTCAGATACGCAGTATTTT. This encodes CASSLEGGGSDTQYF.

J is TRBJ1-2 and V is TRBV10-1, with D possibly TRBD1 on 6 matching bases. The CDR3 consists of 13 residues. Germline assignment: CDR1 WNHNN and CDR2 SYGVQD (reference sequence). Trimming removed 2 bases at V and 4 bases at J, with 8 bases between. CDR3 region: CASSEGTTYGYTF. The CDR3 coding sequence is TGCGCCAGCAGTGAGGGGACAACCTATGGCTACACCTTC.

V and J are TRBV5-1 and TRBJ2-1, with a weak D call TRBD2 (7 bases). V was cut by 0 bases and J by 8 bases, with 15 bases left in between. Germline V gene data show CDR1 as SGHRS and CDR2 as YFSETQ. This CDR3 region has 15 residues. The CDR3 region is CASSLARGGRDEQFF. The CDR3 region has the DNA TGCGCCAGCAGCTTGGCTAGGGGGGGCCGGGATGAGCAGTTCTTC.

The V and J genes are TRBV29-1 and TRBJ1-2, with D maybe TRBD1 (5 bases). The V gene's germline CDR1 is SQVTM and CDR2 ANQGSEA. V shed 4 bases and J shed 2 bases, with 11 bases lying between them. This CDR3 contains 13 residues. For the CDR3, the DNA is TGCAGCGTTGCAGGGCAGGGAAACTATGGCTACACCTTC. Its protein product is CSVAGQGNYGYTF. Full variable domain (missing parts from reference TRBV29-1 and TRBJ1-2): SAVISQKPSRDICQRGTSLTIQCQVDSQVTMMFWYRQQPGQSLTLIATANQGSEATYESGFVIDKFPISRPNLTFSTLTVSNMSPEDSSIYLCSVAGQGNYGYTFGSGTRLTVV.

V usage is TRBV6-5 and J usage is TRBJ2-2, with a possible D match to TRBD1 (8 bases). This CDR3 comprises 15 residues. Per the germline V gene, CDR1 is MNHEY and CDR2 is SVGAGI. Between the trimmed V and J ends, which lost 5 bases and 5 bases, there was a span of 15 bases. The CDR3 nucleotides read TGTGCCAGCAGTAGAGGACAGGGAGGGACCGGGGAGCTGTTTTTT. This encodes CASSRGQGGTGELFF.

The chain is built from TRBV28 and TRBJ1-5; a possible D gene is TRBD1 (5 bases). Germline-derived CDR1 and CDR2 are MDHEN and SYDVKM. With 4 bases removed from V and 7 bases from J, the gap between germline ends came to 23 bases. The CDR3 is made up of 17 amino acids. CDR3 amino acids: CASSSVVVSRGGQPQHF. CDR3 in DNA: TGTGCCAGCAGTTCCGTCGTGGTTTCAAGGGGCGGACAGCCCCAGCATTTT.

The V gene is TRBV4-1, the J gene TRBJ2-2; 7 bases map to TRBD1. The length of the CDR3 is 19 residues. With V trimmed by 2 bases and J by 2 bases, 14 bases remained unmatched. Germline CDR1 MGHRA, CDR2 YSYEKL. DNA for the CDR3: TGCGCCAGCAGCCAACGGACCCAGACAGGGACGATCAACACCGGGGAGCTGTTTTTT. Amino acid sequence: CASSQRTQTGTINTGELFF.

The chain joins TRBV18 to TRBJ2-7; 9 bases align to TRBD1. Looked up from germline, CDR1 is KGHSH and CDR2 is LQKENI. The CDR3 contains 14 residues. V dropped 6 bases and J dropped 2; count of bases not matched to a gene: 5. The CDR3 bases are TGTGCCAGCTCTGGGACAGGGCCGACCTACGAGCAGTACTTC. Encoded protein: CASSGTGPTYEQYF.

Turning to this clone: The sample carries other DNA sequences with the same CDR3. The genes are TRBV27 and TRBJ1-2; 9 bases are a match to TRBD1. CDR3 length: 13 residues. Germline lookup yields CDR1 MNHEY and CDR2 SMNVEV (reference sequence). The V and J ends lost 6 bases and 5 bases, in that order; junction bases with no gene match: 4. Here the CDR3 reads CASSRTGAYGYTF. The CDR3 nucleotides read TGTGCCAGCAGCCGGACAGGGGCATATGGCTACACCTTC.

The chain employs TRBV5-5 and TRBJ1-2; possibly TRBD1 for D (6 bases). V lost 3 bases and J lost 1, with 7 bases in between. This CDR3 contains 13 residues. Per the germline V gene, CDR1 is SGHKS and CDR2 is YYEKEE (reference sequence). CDR3 amino acids: CASSSGVNYGYTF. CDR3 sequence (DNA): TGTGCCAGCAGCTCAGGGGTTAACTATGGCTACACCTTC.

J is TRBJ1-2 and V is TRBV7-8; D call uncertain. The CDR3 consists of 17 residues. The ends were cut back, 1 base at V and 5 bases at J, with 20 bases in the middle. Germline CDR1 reads SGHVS; CDR2 reads FQNEAQ. The CDR3 bases are TGTGCCAGCAGCTTAGTTGTAAAGCCTGACTCCTTATATGGCTACACCTTC. It is translated as CASSLVVKPDSLYGYTF.

This chain connects TRBV7-8 to TRBJ2-1; tentatively, D is TRBD2 (5 bases). CDR1 is SGHVS and CDR2 is FQNEAQ in the germline V gene. V was pared by 5 bases and J by 1 base, with 15 bases between. The CDR3 is 16 amino acids. This CDR3 reads CASSQAGSGSYNEQFF. The DNA for the CDR3 is TGTGCCAGCAGCCAAGCCGGCTCGGGGTCCTACAATGAGCAGTTCTTC.

CDR3 bases: TGTGCCAGCAGCCAGACAGGGTCTTATGAAAAACTGTTTTTT. This encodes CASSQTGSYEKLFF. This chain connects TRBV3-1 (or the pseudogene TRBV3-2) to TRBJ1-4, with 7 bases aligning to TRBD1. Losses at the gene ends were 3 bases for V and 6 bases for J; bases not matched to a gene: 4. The CDR3 spans 14 residues. From germline, CDR1 is LGHDT and CDR2 YNNKEL (reference sequence).

V and J are TRBV29-1 and TRBJ1-2, with D possibly TRBD1 on 6 matching bases. V was cut by 0 bases and J by 4 bases, with 21 bases left in between. The germline CDR1 and CDR2 sequences are SQVTM and ANQGSEA. CDR3 size: 17 residues. CDR3 loop: CSVEDRARYRAAYGYTF. Here the CDR3 DNA reads TGCAGCGTTGAAGATAGGGCTCGGTACAGGGCTGCCTATGGCTACACCTTC.

The rearrangement joins TRBV11-2 to TRBJ2-3; 7 nucleotides align to TRBD1. There are 14 residues in the CDR3. V gave up 3 bases and J gave up 2 bases; unmatched junction bases: 2. Germline assignment: CDR1 SGHAT and CDR2 FQNNGV. The CDR3 DNA reads as TGTGCCAGCAGCTTCGGGACAGCCACAGATACGCAGTATTTT. This translates into CASSFGTATDTQYF.

This clone was seen just once. The rearrangement joins TRBV19 to TRBJ1-5; D call uncertain. The CDR3 consists of 15 residues. Trimming removed 0 bases at V and 5 bases at J, with 11 bases between. Germline-derived CDR1 and CDR2 are LNHDA and SQIVND (reference sequence). The CDR3 DNA is TGTGCCAGTAGTATAGATCTTGAACAATATCAGCCCCAGCATTTT. This codes for CASSIDLEQYQPQHF.

The V and J genes are TRBV2 and TRBJ2-2; 12 bases align to TRBD2. V was clipped by 6 bases and J by 0 bases; unmatched bases: 8. Germline V gene lookup returns CDR1 SNHLY and CDR2 FYNNEI. CDR3 length equals 18 residues. The CDR3 nucleotides read TGTGCCAGCAGCAGACTAGCGGGGGATATCGCGAACACCGGGGAGCTGTTTTTT. This translates into CASSRLAGDIANTGELFF.

J is TRBJ2-1 and V is TRBV10-3; D possibly corresponds to TRBD2 (6 bases). Trimming stripped 2 bases from V and 8 bases from J, with 10 bases between. The CDR3 extends over 13 amino acids. The germline V gene has CDR1 ENHRY and CDR2 SYGVKD. The DNA for the CDR3 is TGTGCCATCAGTGAGACTAGCTGGGATGAGCAGTTCTTC. It translates to CAISETSWDEQFF.

This rearrangement joins TRBV7-2 to TRBJ1-1, with D perhaps matching TRBD1 (6 bases). V lost 6 bases to trimming and J lost 0 bases, with 20 bases between them. The length of the CDR3 is 17 residues. Germline V gene data show CDR1 as SGHTA and CDR2 as FQGNSA. The chain's CDR3 is CASSRWQGGTMNTEAFF. The CDR3, as DNA: TGTGCCAGCAGTCGTTGGCAGGGAGGGACAATGAACACTGAAGCTTTCTTT.

This chain connects TRBV6-5 to TRBJ2-6; D may be TRBD2 (6 bases). Trimming removed 2 bases at V and 0 bases at J, with 8 bases between. The CDR3 totals 16 residues. Germline V lookup: CDR1 MNHEY, CDR2 SVGAGI. CDR3: CASSYRGTSGANVLTF. CDR3 coding DNA: TGTGCCAGCAGTTACCGCGGGACCTCTGGGGCCAACGTCCTGACTTTC.

The chain couples TRBV9 to TRBJ1-1; D possibly corresponds to TRBD1 (5 bases). Germline values: CDR1 SGDLS, CDR2 YYNGEE. The CDR3 covers 14 residues. Trimming stripped 0 bases from V and 4 bases from J, with 10 bases between. CDR3 coding DNA: TGTGCCAGCAGCGTAGAATACGGGGGCACTGAAGCTTTCTTT. This translates into CASSVEYGGTEAFF. Based on the CDR3 plus reference TRBV9 and TRBJ1-1, the full variable domain is DSGVTQTPKHLITATGQRVTLRCSPRSGDLSVYWYQQSLDQGLQFLIQYYNGEERAKGNILERFSAQQFPDLHSELNLSSLELGDSALYFCASSVEYGGTEAFFGQGTRLTVV.

This rearrangement joins TRBV14 to TRBJ1-2, with 9 bases identical to TRBD1. This CDR3 has 15 residues. Germline CDR1 SGHDN, CDR2 FVKESK. The V gene end was trimmed by 0 bases and the J gene end by 5 bases; junction bases not matched to a gene: 4. CDR3 sequence reads: CASSQEGTGLYGYTF. Here the CDR3 DNA reads TGTGCCAGCAGCCAAGAGGGGACAGGGTTGTATGGCTACACCTTC.

J is TRBJ1-5 and V is TRBV7-2; D not certain. V was pared by 1 base and J by 0 bases, with 13 bases between. Looked up from germline, CDR1 is SGHTA and CDR2 is FQGNSA. The CDR3 runs 17 residues. The DNA for the CDR3 is TGTGCCAGCAGCTTAGAAGCAGGAGACTATAGCAATCAGCCCCAGCATTTT. Translated, it gives CASSLEAGDYSNQPQHF.

The chain links TRBV27 to TRBJ1-4, with 7 bases that match TRBD1. CDR1 and CDR2 (germline): MNHEY, SMNVEV (reference sequence). V lost 3 bases, J lost 7 bases, and 8 bases stayed unmatched. The CDR3 has 15 amino acids. CDR3 DNA sequence: TGTGCCAGCAGTTTCTCCGGGACAGTCGGTGAAAAACTGTTTTTT. This codes for CASSFSGTVGEKLFF.

In its sample, this clone was seen a few times. The V call is TRBV11-2, the J call TRBJ1-6; D unclear. V was clipped by 4 bases and J by 8 bases, with 6 bases between them. The CDR3 runs to 12 residues. Germline V gene lookup returns CDR1 SGHAT and CDR2 FQNNGV. CDR3 coding DNA: TGTGCCAGCAGCTCGGTGGATTCACCCCTCCACTTT. It translates to CASSSVDSPLHF.

V usage is TRBV2 and J usage is TRBJ1-1; 7 bases match TRBD1. This CDR3 is built from 16 residues. J was trimmed by 2 bases and V by 6 bases; bases with no gene match: 12. Germline V lookup: CDR1 SNHLY, CDR2 FYNNEI. Here the CDR3 reads CASSSTRDSGNTEAFF. CDR3 DNA: TGTGCCAGCAGCTCCACCCGGGACAGCGGAAACACTGAAGCTTTCTTT.

This clone was detected a few times. The chain carries TRBV4-2 and TRBJ2-1; 11 bases map to TRBD2. The CDR3 consists of 16 residues. Germline V lookup: CDR1 LGHNA, CDR2 YNFKEQ. With 2 bases clipped from V and 0 bases from J, the junction kept 0 bases outside the gene matches. In DNA form, the CDR3 reads TGTGCCAGCAGCCAAACTAGCGGGAGCTCCTACAATGAGCAGTTCTTC. Its translation: CASSQTSGSSYNEQFF.

The rearrangement links TRBV9 to TRBJ2-7, with D possibly TRBD2 on 5 matching bases. Trimming left V 3 bases short and J 4 bases short, with 14 bases between. CDR1 is SGDLS, CDR2 YYNGEE, per germline. The CDR3 totals 14 residues. The CDR3 loop is CASSASVGVYEQYF. In nucleotides, the CDR3 is TGTGCCAGCAGCGCTTCCGTCGGGGTTTACGAGCAGTACTTC.

The V gene is TRBV10-3, the J gene TRBJ2-1; D might be TRBD2 (5 bases). Trimming stripped 10 bases from V and 2 bases from J, with 15 bases between. The CDR3 is 14 amino acids. CDR1 is ENHRY and CDR2 is SYGVKD in the germline V gene. CDR3 in amino acids: CATTTGRAYNEQFF. As DNA, the CDR3 is TGTGCCACAACTACGGGGAGAGCCTACAATGAGCAGTTCTTC.